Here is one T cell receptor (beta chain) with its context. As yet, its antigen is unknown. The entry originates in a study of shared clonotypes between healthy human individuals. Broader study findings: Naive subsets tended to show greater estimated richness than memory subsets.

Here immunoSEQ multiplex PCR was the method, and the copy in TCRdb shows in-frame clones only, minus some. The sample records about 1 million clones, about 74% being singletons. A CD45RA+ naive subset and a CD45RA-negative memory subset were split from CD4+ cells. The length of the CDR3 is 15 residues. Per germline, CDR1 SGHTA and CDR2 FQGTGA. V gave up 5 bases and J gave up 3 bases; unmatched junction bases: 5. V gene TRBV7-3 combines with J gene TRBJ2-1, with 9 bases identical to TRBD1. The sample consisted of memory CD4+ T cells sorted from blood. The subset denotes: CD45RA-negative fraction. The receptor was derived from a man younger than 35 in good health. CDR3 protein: CASSEPGQGYNEQFF. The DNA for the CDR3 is TGTGCCAGCAGCGAACCGGGACAGGGCTACAATGAGCAGTTCTTC.